Sequencing of this T cell receptor beta chain was carried out in a study of T cells in localized non-small cell lung cancer. Produced via immunoSEQ multiplex PCR; TCRdb's table is partial and in-frame only. The table shows about 91,000 clones, with 87% occurring only once. This CDR3 comprises 15 residues. Trimming removed 4 bases from V and 2 bases from J; junction bases left unmatched: 8. Germline CDR1 and CDR2: SGDLS and YYNGEE. The chain has TRBV9 and TRBJ1-1; TRBD1 aligns across 7 bases. Source: peripheral blood, taken before any cancer treatment. This sequence originates from a man between 40 and 75 years old with stage I squamous cell lung carcinoma. The CDR3 protein is CASSRGDSTNTEAFF. Here the CDR3 DNA reads TGTGCCAGCAGCCGTGGGGACAGTACTAACACTGAAGCTTTCTTT. The full variable domain, rest sourced from reference TRBV9 and TRBJ1-1, is DSGVTQTPKHLITATGQRVTLRCSPRSGDLSVYWYQQSLDQGLQFLIQYYNGEERAKGNILERFSAQQFPDLHSELNLSSLELGDSALYFCASSRGDSTNTEAFFGQGTRLTVV.